This paragraph reports one T cell receptor beta chain. Its antigen is still unknown. This sample was taken from a study of graft-versus-host responses after intestinal transplantation. Study details: All recipients were transplanted with multivisceral, liver-intestinal, or isolated intestinal grafts. Following induction with anti-thymocyte globulin, all recipients were given tacrolimus and steroids for roughly three years. Study conclusions and caveats: Analysis identified GvH clones in recipient marrow, with some appearing first in ileum or blood.

Profiling relied on immunoSEQ multiplex PCR, and the TCRdb table lists in-frame clones only, not all of them. The sample records roughly 100,000 clones, over 75% being singletons. CDR3 length: 14 amino acids. CDR1 is MDHEN and CDR2 is SYDVKM in the germline V gene. J gave up 8 bases and V 6 bases, and 8 bases lay outside the gene matches. The gene calls are TRBV28 and TRBJ2-3, with 10 bases matching TRBD2. The origin of this receptor is a human donor who received an intestinal transplant. This sample comprised unstimulated CD4+ T cells sorted from spleen or lymph node cells, obtained before intestinal transplant. In DNA, the CDR3 is TGTGCCAGCAGCCTAGCGGGGGATGCGGGTACGCAGTATTTT. Its protein product is CASSLAGDAGTQYF. The variable domain in full, with the rest retrieved from reference TRBV28 and TRBJ2-3, is DVKVTQSSRYLVKRTGEKVFLECVQDMDHENMFWYRQDPGLGLRLIYFSYDVKMKEKGDIPEGYSVSREKKERFSLILESASTNQTSMYLCASSLAGDAGTQYFGPGTRLTVL.